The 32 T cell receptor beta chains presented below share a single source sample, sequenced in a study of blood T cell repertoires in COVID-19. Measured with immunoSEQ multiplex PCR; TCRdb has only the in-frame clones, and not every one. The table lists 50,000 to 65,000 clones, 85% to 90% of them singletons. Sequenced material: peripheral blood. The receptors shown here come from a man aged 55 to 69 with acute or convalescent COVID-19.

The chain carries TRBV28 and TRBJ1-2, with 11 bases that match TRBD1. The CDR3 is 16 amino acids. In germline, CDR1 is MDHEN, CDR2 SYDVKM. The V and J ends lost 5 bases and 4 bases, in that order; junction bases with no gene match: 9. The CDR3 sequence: CASSPRTGGDVYGYTF. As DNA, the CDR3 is TGTGCCAGCAGTCCAAGGACAGGGGGCGACGTCTATGGCTACACCTTC.

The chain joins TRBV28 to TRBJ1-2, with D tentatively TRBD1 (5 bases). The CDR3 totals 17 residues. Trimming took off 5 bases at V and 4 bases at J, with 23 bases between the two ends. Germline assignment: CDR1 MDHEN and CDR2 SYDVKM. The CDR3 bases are TGTGCCAGCAGTCTTCCTTTTCTGGAGGGGAGTGGCTATGGCTACACCTTC. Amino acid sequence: CASSLPFLEGSGYGYTF.

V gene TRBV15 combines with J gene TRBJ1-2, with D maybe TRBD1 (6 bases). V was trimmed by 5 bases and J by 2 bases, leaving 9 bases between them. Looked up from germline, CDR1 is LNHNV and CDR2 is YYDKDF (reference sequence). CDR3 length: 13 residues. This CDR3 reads CATSEGGNYGYTF. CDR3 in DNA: TGTGCCACCAGCGAGGGGGGGAACTATGGCTACACCTTC.

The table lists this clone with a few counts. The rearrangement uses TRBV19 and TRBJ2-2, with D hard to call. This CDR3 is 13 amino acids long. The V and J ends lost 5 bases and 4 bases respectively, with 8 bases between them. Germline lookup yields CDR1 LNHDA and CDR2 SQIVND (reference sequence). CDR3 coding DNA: TGTGCCAGTAGTGCCCCCGGCACCGGGGAGCTGTTTTTT. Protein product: CASSAPGTGELFF. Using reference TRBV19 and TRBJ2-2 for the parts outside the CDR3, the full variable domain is DGGITQSPKYLFRKEGQNVTLSCEQNLNHDAMYWYRQDPGQGLRLIYYSQIVNDFQKGDIAEGYSVSREKKESFPLTVTSAQKNPTAFYLCASSAPGTGELFFGEGSRLTVL.

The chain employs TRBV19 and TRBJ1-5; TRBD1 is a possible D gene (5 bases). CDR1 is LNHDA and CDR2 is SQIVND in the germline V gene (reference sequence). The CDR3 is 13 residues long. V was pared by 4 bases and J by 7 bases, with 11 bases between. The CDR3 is CASSTLQEQPQHF. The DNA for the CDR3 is TGTGCCAGTAGTACGTTACAGGAGCAGCCCCAGCATTTT.

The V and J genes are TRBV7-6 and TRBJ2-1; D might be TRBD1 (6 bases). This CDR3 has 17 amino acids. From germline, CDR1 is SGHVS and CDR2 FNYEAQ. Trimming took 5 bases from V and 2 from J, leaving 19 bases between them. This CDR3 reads CASSAKGTPAAYNEQFF. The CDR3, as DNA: TGTGCCAGCAGCGCTAAGGGGACACCCGCGGCCTACAATGAGCAGTTCTTC.

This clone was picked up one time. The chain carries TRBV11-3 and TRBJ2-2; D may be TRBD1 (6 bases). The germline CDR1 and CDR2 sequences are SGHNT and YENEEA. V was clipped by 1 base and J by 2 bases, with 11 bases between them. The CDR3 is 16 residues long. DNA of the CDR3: TGTGCCAGCAGCTTAGCAGGCAGGGGAAACACCGGGGAGCTGTTTTTT. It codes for CASSLAGRGNTGELFF.

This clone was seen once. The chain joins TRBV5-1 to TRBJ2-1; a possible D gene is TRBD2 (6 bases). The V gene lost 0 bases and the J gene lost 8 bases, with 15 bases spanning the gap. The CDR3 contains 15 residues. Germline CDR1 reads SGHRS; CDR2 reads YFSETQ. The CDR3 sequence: CASSLDGGRGDEQFF. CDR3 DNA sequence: TGCGCCAGCAGCTTGGACGGGGGACGAGGTGATGAGCAGTTCTTC.

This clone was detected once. The CDR3 loop is CASSWTGWSDTQYF. The CDR3 DNA sequence: TGTGCCAGCAGTTGGACAGGGTGGTCGGATACGCAGTATTTT. J is TRBJ2-3 and V is TRBV6-2 or TRBV6-3; TRBD1 agrees at 8 bases. Germline V gene sequence: CDR1 MNHEY, CDR2 SVGEGT. The J segment lost 6 bases and the V segment lost 4 bases, leaving 6 bases of the junction unmatched. The CDR3 totals 14 residues.

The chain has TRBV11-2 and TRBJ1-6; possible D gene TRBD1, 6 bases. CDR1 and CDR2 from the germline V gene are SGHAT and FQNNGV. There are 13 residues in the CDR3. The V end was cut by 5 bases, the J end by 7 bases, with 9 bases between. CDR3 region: CASSRQDNSPLHF. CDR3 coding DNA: TGTGCCAGCAGCCGACAGGACAATTCACCCCTCCACTTT.

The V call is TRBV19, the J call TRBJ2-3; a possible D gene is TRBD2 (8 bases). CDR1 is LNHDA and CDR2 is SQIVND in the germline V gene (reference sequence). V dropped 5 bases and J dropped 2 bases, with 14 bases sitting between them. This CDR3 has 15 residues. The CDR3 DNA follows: TGTGCCAGTAGTTTTAGCGGGACAGACACAGATACGCAGTATTTT. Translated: CASSFSGTDTDTQYF. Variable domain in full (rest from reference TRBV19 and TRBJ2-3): DGGITQSPKYLFRKEGQNVTLSCEQNLNHDAMYWYRQDPGQGLRLIYYSQIVNDFQKGDIAEGYSVSREKKESFPLTVTSAQKNPTAFYLCASSFSGTDTDTQYFGPGTRLTVL.

CDR3 amino acids: CSVEPQPKNIQYF. In DNA, the CDR3 is TGCAGCGTTGAACCACAGCCCAAAAACATTCAGTACTTC. The rearrangement links TRBV29-1 to TRBJ2-4; D is unclear. Germline V gene data show CDR1 as SQVTM and CDR2 as ANQGSEA. Trimming left V 2 bases short and J 2 bases short, with 7 bases between. The CDR3 totals 13 residues. Full variable domain (rest looked up from reference TRBV29-1 and TRBJ2-4): SAVISQKPSRDICQRGTSLTIQCQVDSQVTMMFWYRQQPGQSLTLIATANQGSEATYESGFVIDKFPISRPNLTFSTLTVSNMSPEDSSIYLCSVEPQPKNIQYFGAGTRLSVL.

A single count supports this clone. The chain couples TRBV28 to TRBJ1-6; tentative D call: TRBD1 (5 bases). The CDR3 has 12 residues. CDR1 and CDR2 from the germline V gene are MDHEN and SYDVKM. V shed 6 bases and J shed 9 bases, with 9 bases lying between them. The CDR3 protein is CASSIRASPLHF. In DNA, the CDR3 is TGTGCCAGCAGCATCAGGGCTTCACCCCTCCACTTT.

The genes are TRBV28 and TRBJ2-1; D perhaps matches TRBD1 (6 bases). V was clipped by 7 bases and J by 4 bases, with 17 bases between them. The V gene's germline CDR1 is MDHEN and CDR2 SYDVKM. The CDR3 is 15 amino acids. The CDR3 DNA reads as TGTGCCAGCAACCCATCCGGGACACTTTACAATGAGCAGTTCTTC. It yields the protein CASNPSGTLYNEQFF.

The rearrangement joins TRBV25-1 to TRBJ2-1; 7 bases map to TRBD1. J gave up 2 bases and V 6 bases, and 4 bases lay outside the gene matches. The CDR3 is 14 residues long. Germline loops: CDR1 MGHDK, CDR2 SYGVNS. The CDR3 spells CASSRQGTYNEQFF. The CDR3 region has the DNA TGTGCCAGCAGCCGACAGGGAACCTACAATGAGCAGTTCTTC.

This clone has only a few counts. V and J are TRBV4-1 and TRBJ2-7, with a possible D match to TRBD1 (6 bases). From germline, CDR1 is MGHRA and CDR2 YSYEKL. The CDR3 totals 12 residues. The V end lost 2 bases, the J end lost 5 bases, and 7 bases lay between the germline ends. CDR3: CASSQQGNEQYF. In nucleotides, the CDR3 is TGCGCCAGCAGCCAACAGGGGAACGAGCAGTACTTC.

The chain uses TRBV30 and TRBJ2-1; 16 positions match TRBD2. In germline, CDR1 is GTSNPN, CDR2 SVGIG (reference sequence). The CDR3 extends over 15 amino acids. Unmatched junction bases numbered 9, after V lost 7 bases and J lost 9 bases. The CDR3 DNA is TGTGCCTCCCCAGGGACTAGCGGGAGGGTGTCTGAGCAGTTCTTC. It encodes CASPGTSGRVSEQFF. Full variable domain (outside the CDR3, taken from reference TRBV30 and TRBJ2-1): SQTIHQWPATLVQPVGSPLSLECTVEGTSNPNLYWYRQAAGRGLQLLFYSVGIGQISSEVPQNLSASRPQDRQFILSSKKLLLSDSGFYLCASPGTSGRVSEQFFGPGTRLTVL.

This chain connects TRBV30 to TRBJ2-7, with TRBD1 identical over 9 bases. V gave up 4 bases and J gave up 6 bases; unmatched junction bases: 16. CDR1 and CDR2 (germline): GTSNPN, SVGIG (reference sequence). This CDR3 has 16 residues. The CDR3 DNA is TGTGCCTGGAAGCATCCGGGACAGGGACCTTCGGTCGAGCAGTACTTC. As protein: CAWKHPGQGPSVEQYF.

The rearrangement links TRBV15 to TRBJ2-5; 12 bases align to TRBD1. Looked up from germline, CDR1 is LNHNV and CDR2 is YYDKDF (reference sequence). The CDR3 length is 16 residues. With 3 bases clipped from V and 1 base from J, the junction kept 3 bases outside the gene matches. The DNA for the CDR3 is TGTGCCACCAGCAGGGGACAGGGGGCCTTCCAAGAGACCCAGTACTTC. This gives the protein CATSRGQGAFQETQYF.

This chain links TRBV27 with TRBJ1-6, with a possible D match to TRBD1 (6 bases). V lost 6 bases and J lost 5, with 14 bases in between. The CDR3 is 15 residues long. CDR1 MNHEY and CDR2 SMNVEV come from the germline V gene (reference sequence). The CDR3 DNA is TGTGCCAGCAGGCCGAGACAGGACCATAATTCACCCCTCCACTTT. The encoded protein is CASRPRQDHNSPLHF.

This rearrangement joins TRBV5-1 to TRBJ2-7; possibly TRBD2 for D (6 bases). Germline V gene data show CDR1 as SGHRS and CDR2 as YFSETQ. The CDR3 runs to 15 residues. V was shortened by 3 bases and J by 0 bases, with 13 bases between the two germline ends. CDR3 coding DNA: TGCGCCAGCAGCTCTTCCGGGACTTCCTCCTACGAGCAGTACTTC. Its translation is CASSSSGTSSYEQYF.

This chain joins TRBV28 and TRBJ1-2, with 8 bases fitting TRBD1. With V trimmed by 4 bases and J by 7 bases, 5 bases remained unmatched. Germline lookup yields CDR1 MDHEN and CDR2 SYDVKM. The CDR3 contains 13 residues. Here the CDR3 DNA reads TGTGCCAGCAGTTATCAGGGGGCGTCTGGCTACACCTTC. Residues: CASSYQGASGYTF.

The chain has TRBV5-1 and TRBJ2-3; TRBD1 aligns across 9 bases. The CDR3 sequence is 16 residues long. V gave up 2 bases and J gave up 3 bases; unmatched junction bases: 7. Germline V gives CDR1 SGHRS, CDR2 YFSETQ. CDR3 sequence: CASSFPRQGGTDTQYF. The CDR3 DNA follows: TGCGCCAGCAGCTTCCCAAGACAGGGGGGGACAGATACGCAGTATTTT.

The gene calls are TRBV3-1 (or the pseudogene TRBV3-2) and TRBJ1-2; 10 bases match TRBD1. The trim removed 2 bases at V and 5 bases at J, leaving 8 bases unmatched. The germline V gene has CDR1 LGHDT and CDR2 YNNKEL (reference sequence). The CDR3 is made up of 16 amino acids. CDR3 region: CASSQLTGTGDYGYTF. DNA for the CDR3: TGTGCCAGCAGCCAACTCACCGGGACAGGGGATTATGGCTACACCTTC.

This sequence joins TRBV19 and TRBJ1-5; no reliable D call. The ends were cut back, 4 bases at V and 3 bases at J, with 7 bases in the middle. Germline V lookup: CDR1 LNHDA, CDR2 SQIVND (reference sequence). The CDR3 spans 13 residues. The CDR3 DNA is TGTGCCAGTAGTAATGGCCTCAATCAGCCCCAGCATTTT. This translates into CASSNGLNQPQHF.

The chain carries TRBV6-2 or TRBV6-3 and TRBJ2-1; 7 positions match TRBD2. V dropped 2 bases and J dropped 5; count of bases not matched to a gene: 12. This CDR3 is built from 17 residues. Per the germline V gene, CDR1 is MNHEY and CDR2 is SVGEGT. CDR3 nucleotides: TGTGCCAGCAGTTACGATCGTTTGAGCGGGACGGACAATGAGCAGTTCTTC. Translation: CASSYDRLSGTDNEQFF.

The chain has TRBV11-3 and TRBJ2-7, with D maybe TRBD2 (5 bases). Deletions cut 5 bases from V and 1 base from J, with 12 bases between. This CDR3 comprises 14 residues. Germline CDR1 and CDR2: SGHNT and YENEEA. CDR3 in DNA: TGTGCCAGCAGCCGAGAAGGGAGTTCCTACGAGCAGTACTTC. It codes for CASSREGSSYEQYF.

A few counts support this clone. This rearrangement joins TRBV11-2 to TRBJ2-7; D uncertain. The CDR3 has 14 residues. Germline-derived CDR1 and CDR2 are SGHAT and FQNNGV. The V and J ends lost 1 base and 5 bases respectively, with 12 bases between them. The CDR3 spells CASSLVRRPHEQYF. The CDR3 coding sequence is TGTGCCAGCAGCTTAGTGCGTCGCCCCCACGAGCAGTACTTC.

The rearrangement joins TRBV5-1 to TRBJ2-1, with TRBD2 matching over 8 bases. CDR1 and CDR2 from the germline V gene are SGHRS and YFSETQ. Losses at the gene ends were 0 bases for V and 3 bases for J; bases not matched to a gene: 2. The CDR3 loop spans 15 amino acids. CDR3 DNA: TGCGCCAGCAGCTTGGGGACTAGCTACTACAATGAGCAGTTCTTC. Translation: CASSLGTSYYNEQFF.

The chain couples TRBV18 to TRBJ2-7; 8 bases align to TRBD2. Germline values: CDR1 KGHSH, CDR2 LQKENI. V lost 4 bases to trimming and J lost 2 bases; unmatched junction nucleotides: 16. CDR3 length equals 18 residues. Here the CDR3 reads CASSLSGTLTPTAYEQYF. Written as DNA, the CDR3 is TGTGCCAGCTCACTTAGCGGGACCCTCACCCCAACAGCCTACGAGCAGTACTTC.

The CDR3 DNA reads TGTGCCAGCTCACTAGAGGGTAATTCACCCCTCCACTTT. It specifies CASSLEGNSPLHF. The gene calls are TRBV18 and TRBJ1-6; D remains ambiguous. The germline CDR1 and CDR2 sequences are KGHSH and LQKENI. The CDR3 consists of 13 residues. Trimming cost V 4 bases and J 6 bases, with 7 bases left between them.

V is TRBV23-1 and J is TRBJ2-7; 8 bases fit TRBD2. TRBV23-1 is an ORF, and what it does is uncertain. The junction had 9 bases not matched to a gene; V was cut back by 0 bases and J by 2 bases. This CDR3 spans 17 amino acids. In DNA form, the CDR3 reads TGCGCCAGCAGTCAATCGCCCCCCTACGGGAGGGCCTACGAGCAGTACTTC. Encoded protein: CASSQSPPYGRAYEQYF.